The clone carrying this TCR beta chain was recorded a few times. The CDR3 runs 12 residues. The entry originates in a study of control samples from healthy donors and cancer patients. Profiled with immunoSEQ multiplex PCR; TCRdb holds only in-frame clones, not every one. This table holds under 130,000 clones, roughly four fifths found once. The clonotype was recovered from a woman aged 45-60 years in good health. This chain links TRBV12-3 or TRBV12-4 with TRBJ2-3; D unclear. The sequencing sample was made of blood. The CDR3 sequence: CASRLNTDTQYF. The CDR3 nucleotides are TGTGCGTCACGCCTCAACACAGATACGCAGTATTTT.